This is a list of T cell receptor beta chains from one sample in a study of blood T cells in healthy people across ages. Via MiXCR, TCRdb re-called the 5' RACE reads, giving one row per CDR3 protein. The sample carries nearly 1 million distinct CDR3 sequences, roughly 51% recorded once. The sample consisted of blood. These receptors were collected from a woman aged 60-75 years in good health. The CDR3 runs from the conserved cysteine through the conserved F or W. The D gene is left open where the match is weak. Part of the rows lack a size; the others show once, few, many or a class for expanded clones.

TRBJ2-7 NA TRBV2 13 NA CASRWDGAYEQYF TGTGCCAGCAGATGGGACGGGGCCTACGAGCAGTACTTC
TRBJ2-3 few TRBV7-2 15 TRBD2 CASSLAGGPPDTQYF TGTGCCAGCAGCTTAGCGGGAGGGCCGCCAGATACGCAGTATTTT
TRBJ2-1 NA TRBV20-1 14 NA CSARRSGPYNEQFF TGCAGTGCTAGACGTAGCGGACCTTACAATGAGCAGTTCTTC
TRBJ2-7 NA TRBV12-3/TRBV12-4 15 TRBD1 CASSQGAGVYNEQYF TGTGCCAGCAGTCAGGGGGCAGGGGTCTACAATGAGCAGTACTTC
TRBJ2-3 few TRBV12-3/TRBV12-4 12 NA CASSFWADTQYF TGTGCCAGCAGTTTTTGGGCAGATACGCAGTATTTT
TRBJ1-5 once TRBV24-1 13 TRBD1 CATSQGAHQPQHF TGTGCCACCAGCCAGGGGGCTCATCAGCCCCAGCATTTT
TRBJ2-5 few TRBV5-1 17 NA CASSPEPGRARQETQYF TGCGCCAGCAGCCCCGAACCGGGACGAGCACGTCAAGAGACCCAGTACTTC
TRBJ2-3 few TRBV9 16 TRBD2 CASSVVAGPREDTQYF TGTGCCAGCAGCGTAGTAGCGGGACCCCGGGAAGATACGCAGTATTTT
TRBJ2-3 few TRBV4-1 16 TRBD1 CASTPRWTGLTDTQYF TGCGCCAGCACCCCAAGGTGGACAGGGCTGACAGATACGCAGTATTTT
TRBJ2-7 NA TRBV6-1 13 TRBD1 CASIRDRDYEQYF TGTGCCAGCATCCGGGACAGGGACTACGAGCAGTACTTC
TRBJ2-4 NA TRBV20-1 15 TRBD2 CSAVVPGLAGEEQYF TGCAGTGCTGTGGTCCCGGGACTAGCGGGAGAGGAGCAGTACTTC
TRBJ2-3 few TRBV12-3/TRBV12-4 11 NA CASSWGYTQYF TGTGCCAGTAGCTGGGGTTATACGCAGTATTTT
TRBJ2-3 NA TRBV9 14 TRBD2 CASSVTSGRNTQYF TGTGCCAGCAGCGTTACTAGCGGGAGAAATACGCAGTATTTT
TRBJ2-7 NA TRBV6-1 15 TRBD1 CASSDGTGTTYEQYF TGTGCCAGCTCAGACGGGACAGGGACAACGTACGAGCAGTACTTC
TRBJ2-7 few TRBV14 14 NA CASSQELSSYEQYF TGTGCCAGCAGCCAAGAGCTAAGCTCCTACGAGCAGTACTTC
TRBJ2-5 NA TRBV9 14 NA CASSVGWDLETQYF TGTGCCAGCAGCGTCGGTTGGGACTTGGAGACCCAGTACTTC
TRBJ2-2 NA TRBV6-5 15 TRBD2 CASKLAGVNTGELFF TGTGCCAGCAAACTAGCGGGAGTGAACACCGGGGAGCTGTTTTTT
TRBJ1-2 NA TRBV15 13 NA CATSGLGNYGYTF TGTGCCACCAGCGGGCTGGGTAACTATGGCTACACCTTC
TRBJ1-2 NA TRBV28 13 TRBD1 CASRIQGDYGYTF TGTGCCAGCAGGATCCAGGGGGACTACGGCTACACCTTC
TRBJ2-5 NA TRBV14 15 NA CASSRDPPSGETQYF TGTGCCAGCAGCCGAGACCCTCCTTCTGGGGAGACCCAGTACTTC
TRBJ2-4 NA TRBV30 15 NA CALRSGRWDKNIQYF TGTGCCCTACGGAGTGGGAGATGGGACAAAAACATTCAGTACTTC
TRBJ2-7 NA TRBV20-1 13 TRBD1 CSAPSRDSNEQYF TGCAGTGCTCCGTCCCGGGACAGTAACGAGCAGTACTTC
TRBJ2-7 few TRBV12-3/TRBV12-4 14 NA CASSLRDIPYEQYF TGTGCCAGCAGTTTAAGGGACATACCGTACGAGCAGTACTTC